The rows below give T cell receptor beta chains drawn from one sample of a study of blood T cell repertoires in COVID-19. Assay: immunoSEQ multiplex PCR; the TCRdb copy retains only in-frame clones and omits some. The table shows fewer than 350,000 clones, with around 90% occurring only once. The sequenced sample was PBMCs or T cells enriched from blood (not recorded which). These receptors all stem from a woman between 25 and 40 years old who had recovered from COVID-19. Each CDR3 is given with its conserved first and last residue. Each record gives: clone size, J gene, D gene, V gene, CDR3 protein, CDR3 DNA. A D gene is named only where the DNA matches it firmly. Expanded clones are given a class, and other clones once, few, many or no size at all.

size: NA
J: TRBJ2-4
D: NA
V: TRBV5-1
CDR3: CASSGSGAKNIQYF
DNA: TGCGCCAGCAGTGGGAGTGGAGCCAAAAACATTCAGTACTTC

size: NA
J: TRBJ1-2
D: TRBD1
V: TRBV2
CDR3: CASSPGTGSYGYTF
DNA: TGTGCCAGCAGTCCCGGGACAGGATCCTATGGCTACACCTTC

size: NA
J: TRBJ1-1
D: TRBD1
V: TRBV2
CDR3: CASVRQGRTEAFF
DNA: TGTGCCAGCGTCAGACAGGGTAGGACTGAAGCTTTCTTT

size: NA
J: TRBJ2-2
D: NA
V: TRBV5-1
CDR3: CASSLIGGSTAAGELFF
DNA: TGCGCCAGCAGCTTGATCGGGGGTTCTACGGCTGCCGGGGAGCTGTTTTTT

size: NA
J: TRBJ2-2
D: TRBD2
V: TRBV6-4
CDR3: CASSDGTSTGELFF
DNA: TGTGCCAGCAGTGACGGGACTAGCACCGGGGAGCTGTTTTTT

size: NA
J: TRBJ1-2
D: NA
V: TRBV3-1/TRBV3-2
CDR3: CASSQDRRVSWYGYTF
DNA: TGTGCCAGCAGCCAAGATCGGAGGGTCTCTTGGTATGGCTACACCTTC

size: NA
J: TRBJ2-1
D: NA
V: TRBV28
CDR3: CASNLFTGSYNEQFF
DNA: TGTGCCAGCAATCTCTTTACGGGGTCCTACAATGAGCAGTTCTTC

size: NA
J: TRBJ2-2
D: NA
V: TRBV5-3
CDR3: CARSPGTNTGELFF
DNA: TGTGCCAGAAGCCCCGGGACAAACACCGGGGAGCTGTTTTTT

size: NA
J: TRBJ1-2
D: NA
V: TRBV28
CDR3: CASSFADRTLGYTF
DNA: TGTGCCAGCAGTTTCGCCGACAGGACTTTGGGCTACACCTTC

size: NA
J: TRBJ1-1
D: NA
V: TRBV4-1
CDR3: CASSQDLDTEAFF
DNA: TGCGCCAGCAGCCAAGATTTAGACACTGAAGCTTTCTTT

size: NA
J: TRBJ2-3
D: NA
V: TRBV6-2/TRBV6-3
CDR3: CASSYHNTDTQYF
DNA: TGTGCCAGCAGTTATCACAACACAGATACGCAGTATTTT

size: NA
J: TRBJ2-7
D: NA
V: TRBV20-1
CDR3: CSASYSTEQYF
DNA: TGCAGTGCTAGTTATTCTACCGAGCAGTACTTC

size: once
J: TRBJ2-7
D: NA
V: TRBV9
CDR3: CASSGNTGEQYF
DNA: TGTGCCAGCAGCGGGAACACGGGCGAGCAGTACTTC

size: NA
J: TRBJ1-5
D: TRBD1
V: TRBV2
CDR3: CASSEDRGSNQPQHF
DNA: TGTGCCAGCAGTGAAGACAGGGGAAGCAATCAGCCCCAGCATTTT

size: NA
J: TRBJ1-1
D: NA
V: TRBV5-6
CDR3: CASSFFVGGETEAFF
DNA: TGTGCCAGCAGCTTCTTTGTAGGAGGGGAAACTGAAGCTTTCTTT

size: NA
J: TRBJ1-2
D: NA
V: TRBV7-8
CDR3: CASSPGGKDGYTF
DNA: TGTGCCAGCAGCCCGGGGGGTAAGGATGGCTACACCTTC

size: NA
J: TRBJ2-3
D: TRBD2
V: TRBV5-4
CDR3: CASSIGLAGSTDTQYF
DNA: TGTGCCAGCAGCATAGGACTAGCGGGGAGCACAGATACGCAGTATTTT

size: NA
J: TRBJ1-1
D: NA
V: TRBV11-3
CDR3: CASSLGGGPGHMNTEAFF
DNA: TGTGCCAGCAGCTTAGGGGGGGGCCCGGGACACATGAACACTGAAGCTTTCTTT

size: NA
J: TRBJ2-3
D: NA
V: TRBV5-6
CDR3: CASSVGSGGPTDTQYF
DNA: TGTGCCAGCAGCGTTGGTAGCGGAGGACCCACAGATACGCAGTATTTT

size: NA
J: TRBJ2-5
D: NA
V: TRBV2
CDR3: CASGPLGRQETQYF
DNA: TGTGCCAGCGGCCCGTTGGGGCGCCAAGAGACCCAGTACTTC

size: NA
J: TRBJ2-7
D: TRBD2
V: TRBV3-1/TRBV3-2
CDR3: CASSPPGTSGGRSSYEQYF
DNA: TGTGCCAGCAGCCCTCCCGGGACTAGCGGGGGTCGGAGCTCCTACGAGCAGTACTTC

size: NA
J: TRBJ2-1
D: NA
V: TRBV15
CDR3: CATAEISNEQFF
DNA: TGTGCCACAGCGGAGATTTCCAATGAGCAGTTCTTC

size: NA
J: TRBJ2-7
D: NA
V: TRBV13
CDR3: CASSLRQGDEQYF
DNA: TGTGCCAGCAGCTTAAGGCAGGGTGACGAGCAGTACTTC

size: once
J: TRBJ1-6
D: NA
V: TRBV7-2
CDR3: CASSSEGVSNSPLHF
DNA: TGTGCCAGCAGCTCCGAAGGGGTTTCGAATTCACCCCTCCACTTT

size: NA
J: TRBJ2-5
D: NA
V: TRBV7-8
CDR3: CASRSGKETQYF
DNA: TGTGCCAGCAGGAGTGGTAAAGAGACCCAGTACTTC

size: NA
J: TRBJ2-7
D: NA
V: TRBV7-9
CDR3: CASSLWAGIGSYEQYF
DNA: TGTGCCAGCAGCTTATGGGCGGGTATAGGGTCCTACGAGCAGTACTTC

size: NA
J: TRBJ2-1
D: TRBD2
V: TRBV6-4
CDR3: CASSDSEAGTYNEQFF
DNA: TGTGCCAGCAGTGACTCTGAAGCGGGGACCTACAATGAGCAGTTCTTC

size: NA
J: TRBJ2-5
D: NA
V: TRBV28
CDR3: CAGKGGWEETQYF
DNA: TGTGCCGGTAAAGGGGGTTGGGAAGAGACCCAGTACTTC

size: NA
J: TRBJ2-7
D: NA
V: TRBV9
CDR3: CASSVDSYTNEQYF
DNA: TGTGCCAGCAGCGTCGACAGCTATACTAACGAGCAGTACTTC

size: few
J: TRBJ1-4
D: NA
V: TRBV30
CDR3: CAWSYENAEQKLFF
DNA: TGTGCCTGGAGTTATGAGAACGCCGAGCAAAAACTGTTTTTT

size: NA
J: TRBJ2-7
D: NA
V: TRBV6-5
CDR3: CASSYPTGIHYEQYF
DNA: TGTGCCAGCAGTTACCCGACAGGAATCCACTACGAGCAGTACTTC

size: NA
J: TRBJ2-2
D: TRBD1
V: TRBV7-6
CDR3: CASSAGQAPRTGELFF
DNA: TGTGCCAGCAGCGCCGGACAGGCTCCCCGGACCGGGGAGCTGTTTTTT

size: NA
J: TRBJ1-1
D: NA
V: TRBV18
CDR3: CASSLLREEAFF
DNA: TGTGCCAGCTCACTACTCCGGGAGGAAGCTTTCTTT

size: NA
J: TRBJ2-3
D: TRBD2
V: TRBV27
CDR3: CASSPRKPSGAAGQYF
DNA: TGTGCCAGCAGTCCGCGAAAGCCTAGCGGGGCCGCAGGGCAGTATTTT

size: NA
J: TRBJ1-2
D: TRBD1
V: TRBV7-9
CDR3: CASSRGGQGYYGYTF
DNA: TGTGCCAGCAGCCGCGGGGGACAGGGATACTATGGCTACACCTTC

size: NA
J: TRBJ1-1
D: NA
V: TRBV10-2
CDR3: CASSVILRQAEAFF
DNA: TGCGCCAGCAGCGTAATTCTGAGACAGGCAGAAGCTTTCTTT

size: NA
J: TRBJ1-2
D: TRBD1
V: TRBV27
CDR3: CASSPDRGFYGYTF
DNA: TGTGCCAGCAGCCCAGACAGGGGGTTTTATGGCTACACCTTC

size: NA
J: TRBJ2-3
D: NA
V: TRBV21-1
CDR3: CASSARPPAKNSLGSTDTQYF
DNA: TGTGCCAGCAGCGCCCGACCGCCCGCCAAAAACTCACTCGGGAGCACAGATACGCAGTATTTT

size: NA
J: TRBJ1-4
D: NA
V: TRBV7-9
CDR3: CASSPRDKNEKLFF
DNA: TGTGCCAGCAGCCCTAGGGACAAAAATGAAAAACTGTTTTTT

size: NA
J: TRBJ1-1
D: TRBD1
V: TRBV6-5
CDR3: CASRRQGAGTEAFF
DNA: TGTGCCAGCAGACGACAGGGGGCAGGCACTGAAGCTTTCTTT

size: NA
J: TRBJ1-2
D: TRBD1
V: TRBV5-6
CDR3: CASSLNRGGYTF
DNA: TGTGCCAGCAGCTTGAACAGGGGCGGCTACACCTTC

size: NA
J: TRBJ2-5
D: TRBD1
V: TRBV10-1
CDR3: CASSEAGGAGTQYF
DNA: TGCGCCAGCAGTGAAGCAGGGGGCGCAGGGACCCAGTACTTC

size: once
J: TRBJ1-2
D: NA
V: TRBV5-1
CDR3: CASSSGETHYGYTF
DNA: TGCGCCAGCAGCTCAGGGGAGACTCATTATGGCTACACCTTC

size: NA
J: TRBJ1-6
D: NA
V: TRBV9
CDR3: CASSVGGGGRRALHF
DNA: TGTGCCAGCAGCGTCGGAGGAGGAGGGCGCCGGGCCCTCCACTTT

size: NA
J: TRBJ2-7
D: NA
V: TRBV19
CDR3: CASSIGQWGDEQYF
DNA: TGTGCCAGTAGTATCGGGCAGTGGGGGGACGAGCAGTACTTC

size: NA
J: TRBJ2-5
D: TRBD2
V: TRBV4-1
CDR3: CASSQDVTSGRPTQETQYF
DNA: TGCGCCAGCAGCCAAGATGTAACTAGCGGGAGGCCCACCCAAGAGACCCAGTACTTC

size: NA
J: TRBJ1-2
D: NA
V: TRBV7-9
CDR3: CASSLAAGKVNGYTF
DNA: TGTGCCAGCAGCTTAGCCGCAGGGAAGGTCAATGGCTACACCTTC

size: NA
J: TRBJ1-1
D: NA
V: TRBV18
CDR3: CASSPGPKAFF
DNA: TGTGCCAGCTCACCGGGGCCGAAAGCTTTCTTT

size: NA
J: TRBJ2-4
D: NA
V: TRBV9
CDR3: CASSARGNGLAKNIQYF
DNA: TGTGCCAGCAGCGCCCGGGGGAATGGACTAGCCAAAAACATTCAGTACTTC

size: NA
J: TRBJ2-1
D: NA
V: TRBV5-4
CDR3: CASTLLGRSGIEQFF
DNA: TGTGCCAGCACCCTGCTGGGGCGGTCGGGCATTGAGCAGTTCTTC